Listed here are 13 T cell receptor beta chains from one sample, sequenced in a study of cytomegalovirus exposure and HLA in healthy donors. Vbeta (60) and Jbeta (13) primers were used in the PCR. Clones were read by immunoSEQ multiplex PCR, and TCRdb kept only the in-frame ones, dropping some. The profile shows roughly 77,000 clones, over 9% of them singletons. The sequencing sample was made of PBMCs. The receptors originated from a man aged 55-75 years in good health and CMV-seropositive.

This clone has only a few counts. The chain couples TRBV6-1 to TRBJ2-5, with a weak D call TRBD1 (6 bases). The last part of the DNA fits TRBJ2-7 better; the J call may be wrong. Germline lookup yields CDR1 MNHNS and CDR2 SASEGT. The CDR3 totals 14 residues. The CDR3 loop reads CASSESGQSYEQYF. CDR3 nucleotides: TGTGCCAGCAGTGAGTCCGGACAGAGCTACGAGCAGTACTTC.

The chain's CDR3 is CASSLVGGGVGQGETQYF. Here the CDR3 DNA reads TGTGCCAGCAGCTTAGTGGGTGGTGGTGTGGGACAGGGAGAGACCCAGTACTTC. This chain connects TRBV7-6 to TRBJ2-5; TRBD1 matches at 9 bases. The CDR3 covers 18 residues. CDR1 is SGHVS and CDR2 is FNYEAQ in the germline V gene. The J segment lost 4 bases and the V segment lost 1 base, leaving 13 bases of the junction unmatched.

The V and J genes are TRBV4-1 and TRBJ1-1; D is possibly TRBD1 (5 bases). Germline V lookup: CDR1 MGHRA, CDR2 YSYEKL. Deletions cut 0 bases from V and 5 bases from J, with 13 bases between. The length of the CDR3 is 15 residues. Here the CDR3 DNA reads TGCGCCAGCAGCCAAGATAGAGGTGGGGGGACTGAAGCTTTCTTT. Its protein product is CASSQDRGGGTEAFF.

The V gene is TRBV7-3, the J gene TRBJ2-1; a possible D gene is TRBD1 (6 bases). The CDR3 runs to 15 residues. Germline V gives CDR1 SGHTA, CDR2 FQGTGA. The germline V and J ends were trimmed by 5 bases and 3 bases, with 14 bases remaining between them. The CDR3 reads CASSPQGGNYNEQFF. As DNA, the CDR3 is TGTGCCAGCAGCCCACAGGGTGGAAACTACAATGAGCAGTTCTTC.

As regards this clone: The sample carries other DNA sequences with the same CDR3. V is TRBV18 and J is TRBJ1-4; 10 nucleotides align to TRBD1. V was pared by 3 bases and J by 7 bases, with 2 bases of the junction left unmatched. In germline, CDR1 is KGHSH, CDR2 LQKENI. This CDR3 spans 14 amino acids. The CDR3 coding sequence is TGTGCCAGCTCACCGGACAGGGGGAGTGAAAAACTGTTTTTT. Translation: CASSPDRGSEKLFF.

This clone was counted at least ten times. Here the CDR3 DNA reads TGCAGTCATGGGGGGGTGGGTGAGCAGTTCTTC. Translating it yields CSHGGVGEQFF. The rearrangement links TRBV20-1 to TRBJ2-1; TRBD2 agrees at 7 bases. The length of the CDR3 is 11 residues. CDR1 is DFQATT, CDR2 SNEGSKA, per germline (reference sequence). V shed 8 bases, J shed 9 bases, and the junction held 7 bases outside the gene matches.

This clone was found a few times. The chain links TRBV19 to TRBJ1-4, with D perhaps matching TRBD1 (5 bases). V lost 4 bases and J lost 4, with 10 bases in between. CDR3 length: 14 residues. Germline V gene sequence: CDR1 LNHDA, CDR2 SQIVND (reference sequence). CDR3 bases: TGTGCCAGTAGTACTGGGGGAGGTAATGAAAAACTGTTTTTT. Its protein product is CASSTGGGNEKLFF.

The sample holds a few counts of this clone. The CDR3 DNA reads as TGTGCCAGCAGTTACTCCGGGGGGGCGGGCAACGAGCAGTACGTC. The encoded protein is CASSYSGGAGNEQYV. J is TRBJ2-7 and V is TRBV6-5; 8 nucleotides agree with TRBD2. Germline CDR1 reads MNHEY; CDR2 reads SVGAGI. V trimming: 0 bases; J trimming: 5 bases; junction bases outside the gene matches: 6. The CDR3 has 15 amino acids.

In its sample, this clone was seen a few times. As DNA, the CDR3 is TGTGCCAGCAGCTTAGGCCCTACCTACGAGCAGTACTTC. Protein product: CASSLGPTYEQYF. The J gene is TRBJ2-7, the V gene TRBV11-3; no clear D gene. Germline V gene sequence: CDR1 SGHNT, CDR2 YENEEA. This CDR3 comprises 13 residues. V was clipped by 1 base and J by 2 bases, with 6 bases between them.

The chain links TRBV11-1 to TRBJ2-1, with TRBD2 matching over 9 bases. The CDR3 covers 13 residues. The ends lost 3 bases at V and 14 bases at J; junction bases unmatched: 8. Germline V gives CDR1 SGHAT, CDR2 FQDESV (reference sequence). The CDR3 DNA reads as TGTGCCAGCAGCTTTGGGCGGGAGGGAGGGAAGTTCTTC. This encodes CASSFGREGGKFF.

This rearrangement joins TRBV27 to TRBJ2-7; D unclear. Germline values: CDR1 MNHEY, CDR2 SMNVEV (reference sequence). The CDR3 is 15 residues long. Trimming removed 7 bases from V and 0 bases from J, with 16 bases in between. CDR3 region: CASIPELDFSYEQYV. CDR3 bases: TGTGCCAGCATCCCGGAGCTCGACTTCTCCTACGAGCAGTACGTC.

This clone was counted only a few times. The chain links TRBV6-6 to TRBJ2-7, with 7 bases identical to TRBD1. J was trimmed by 6 bases and V by 6 bases; bases with no gene match: 5. This CDR3 contains 12 residues. Per germline, CDR1 MNHNY and CDR2 SVGAGI (reference sequence). CDR3 DNA: TGTGCCAGCAGCGACAGGGTCCGCGAGCAGTACGTC. Protein: CASSDRVREQYV.

This clone was counted between two and nine times. The rearrangement uses TRBV6-5 and TRBJ2-5, with 10 bases that match TRBD1. J was trimmed by 5 bases and V by 6 bases; bases with no gene match: 9. Germline values: CDR1 MNHEY, CDR2 SVGAGI. There are 15 residues in the CDR3. The CDR3 loop is CASSLDRGQGETQYF. CDR3 DNA: TGTGCCAGCAGCCTCGACAGGGGGCAAGGGGAGACCCAGTACTTC.